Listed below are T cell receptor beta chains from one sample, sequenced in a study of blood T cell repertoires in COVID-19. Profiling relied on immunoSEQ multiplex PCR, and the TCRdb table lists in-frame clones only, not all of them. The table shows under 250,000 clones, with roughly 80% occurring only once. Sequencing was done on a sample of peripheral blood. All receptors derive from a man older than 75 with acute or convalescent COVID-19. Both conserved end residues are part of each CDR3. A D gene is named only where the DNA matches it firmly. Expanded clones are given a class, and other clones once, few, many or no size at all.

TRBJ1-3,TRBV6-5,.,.,CASKEDTNSGNTIYF,TGTGCCAGCAAAGAGGACACGAACTCTGGAAACACCATATATTTT
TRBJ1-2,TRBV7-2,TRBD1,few,CASSLGQGPNYGYTF,TGTGCCAGCAGCCTCGGACAGGGCCCTAACTATGGCTACACCTTC
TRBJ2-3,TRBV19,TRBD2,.,CASSILAGVRDTQYF,TGTGCCAGTAGTATACTAGCGGGAGTAAGAGATACGCAGTATTTT
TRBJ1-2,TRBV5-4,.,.,CASSLAAWAYGYTF,TGTGCCAGCAGCTTGGCCGCATGGGCCTATGGCTACACCTTC
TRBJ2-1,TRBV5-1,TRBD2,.,CASSLSSRRSGVRNEQFF,TGCGCCAGCAGCTTGTCCTCTCGCCGGAGCGGGGTACGCAATGAGCAGTTCTTC
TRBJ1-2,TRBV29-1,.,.,CSVNPANYGYTF,TGCAGCGTCAATCCGGCTAACTATGGCTACACCTTC
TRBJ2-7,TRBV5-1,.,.,CASSFRGAYQDEQYF,TGCGCCAGCAGCTTCAGGGGAGCCTACCAGGACGAGCAGTACTTC
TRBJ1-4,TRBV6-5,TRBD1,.,CASSLGQGDLKLFF,TGTGCCAGCAGCTTGGGACAGGGAGACTTAAAACTGTTTTTT
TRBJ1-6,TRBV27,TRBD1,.,CASSFRQGARNSPLHF,TGTGCCAGCAGTTTCCGACAGGGGGCGCGGAATTCACCCCTCCACTTT
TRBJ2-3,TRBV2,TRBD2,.,CASFGGAWGDTQYF,TGTGCCAGCTTCGGGGGGGCGTGGGGAGATACGCAGTATTTT
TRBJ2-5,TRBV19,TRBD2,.,CASSISLAGGPGETQYF,TGTGCCAGTAGTATATCGCTAGCGGGAGGGCCGGGAGAGACCCAGTACTTC
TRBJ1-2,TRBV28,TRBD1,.,CASSLRTGWGGYTF,TGTGCCAGCAGTTTAAGGACAGGCTGGGGTGGCTACACCTTC
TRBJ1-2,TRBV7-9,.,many,CASSSSYGYTF,TGTGCCAGCAGCTCCAGCTATGGCTACACCTTC
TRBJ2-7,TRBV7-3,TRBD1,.,CASSKSATGEYEQYF,TGTGCCAGCAGCAAGTCCGCGACAGGGGAGTACGAGCAGTACTTC
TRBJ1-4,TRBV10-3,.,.,CAIRSGTSEKLFF,TGTGCCATCAGATCCGGGACATCTGAAAAACTGTTTTTT
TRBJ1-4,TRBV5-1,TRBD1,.,CASSTGQGNEKLFF,TGCGCCAGCAGCACCGGACAGGGTAATGAAAAACTGTTTTTT
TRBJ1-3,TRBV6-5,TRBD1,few,CASSTTGDGNTIYF,TGTGCCAGCAGTACAACAGGGGACGGAAACACCATATATTTT
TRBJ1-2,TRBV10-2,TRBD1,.,CASSPGWDRGYGYTF,TGCGCCAGCAGCCCCGGCTGGGACAGGGGTTATGGCTACACCTTC
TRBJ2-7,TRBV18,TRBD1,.,CASSPLRAGTGTYEQYF,TGTGCCAGCTCACCGCTTCGTGCCGGGACAGGGACCTACGAGCAGTACTTC
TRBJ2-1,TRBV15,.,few,CATSKRRETEQFF,TGTGCCACCTCCAAGCGGAGGGAGACTGAGCAGTTCTTC
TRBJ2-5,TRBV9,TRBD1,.,CASSVAGTGLFSQTQYF,TGTGCCAGCAGCGTAGCTGGGACAGGACTGTTCTCGCAGACCCAGTACTTC
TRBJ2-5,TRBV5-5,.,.,CASSDSPGETQYF,TGTGCCAGCAGCGATAGCCCGGGGGAGACCCAGTACTTC
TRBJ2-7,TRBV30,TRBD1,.,CAWTGGSYEQYF,TGTGCCTGGACAGGGGGTTCCTACGAGCAGTACTTC
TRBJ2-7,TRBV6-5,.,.,CASSYGRASYEQYF,TGTGCCAGCAGTTACGGCAGGGCTAGCTACGAGCAGTACTTC
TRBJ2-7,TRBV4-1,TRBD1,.,CASSQGLPGTGSYEQYF,TGCGCCAGCAGCCAAGGGTTACCCGGGACAGGGTCCTACGAGCAGTACTTC
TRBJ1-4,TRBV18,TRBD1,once,CASSLGQGGEKLFF,TGTGCCAGCTCACTCGGACAGGGCGGTGAAAAACTGTTTTTT
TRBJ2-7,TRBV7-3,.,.,CASSFGGPPYEQYF,TGTGCCAGCAGCTTCGGAGGGCCACCCTACGAGCAGTACTTC